The sequence of this T cell receptor (beta chain) was determined in a study of blood T cell repertoires in COVID-19. Study details: COVID-19 samples, acute and convalescent, were from the United States, Italy and Spain. Sources were T cells, B-cell-depleted T cells, or PBMCs; the material itself was cDNA or gDNA.

After removal of 0 bases from V and 2 bases from J, the junction contained 0 bases not matched to a gene. The CDR3 covers 14 residues. The germline V gene has CDR1 GTSNPN and CDR2 SVGIG (reference sequence). Per the original data handling: Using reference gene primer amplification, nucleated cell counts were estimated. The data were produced by immunoSEQ multiplex PCR, yet TCRdb's version contains in-frame clones alone and is incomplete. For V, J and clone size, that table is used; D and trimming come from the DNA. The table has 100,000 to 150,000 clones, around three quarters seen once. The J gene is TRBJ2-1, the V gene TRBV30, with TRBD2 matching 8 bases. The receptor was isolated from a man aged 40-55 years with active or convalescent COVID-19. What was sequenced was peripheral blood. In DNA, the CDR3 is TGTGCCTGGAGTGTCGGGAGGGCCTACAATGAGCAGTTCTTC. Its translation: CAWSVGRAYNEQFF. Using reference TRBV30 and TRBJ2-1 for the parts outside the CDR3, the full variable domain is SQTIHQWPATLVQPVGSPLSLECTVEGTSNPNLYWYRQAAGRGLQLLFYSVGIGQISSEVPQNLSASRPQDRQFILSSKKLLLSDSGFYLCAWSVGRAYNEQFFGPGTRLTVL.